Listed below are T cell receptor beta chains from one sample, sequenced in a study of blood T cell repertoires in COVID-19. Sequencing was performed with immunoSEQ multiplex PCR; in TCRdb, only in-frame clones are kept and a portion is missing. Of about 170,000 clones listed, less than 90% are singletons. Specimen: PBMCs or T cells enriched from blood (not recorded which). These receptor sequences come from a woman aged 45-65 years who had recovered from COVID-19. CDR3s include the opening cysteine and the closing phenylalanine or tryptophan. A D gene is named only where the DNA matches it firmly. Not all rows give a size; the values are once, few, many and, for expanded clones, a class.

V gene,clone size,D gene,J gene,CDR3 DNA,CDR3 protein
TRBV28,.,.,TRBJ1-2,TGTGCCACCCTGACCCTCGGGGACTATGGCTACACCTTC,CATLTLGDYGYTF
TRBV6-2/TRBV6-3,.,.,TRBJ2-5,TGTGCCAGCAGTTACAGGGGCACCCCAATTACTCATCTCCAAGAGACCCAGTACTTC,CASSYRGTPITHLQETQYF
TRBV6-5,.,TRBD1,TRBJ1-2,TGTGCCAGCAGTCCCGGACAGGGGGCGAACTATGGCTACACCTTC,CASSPGQGANYGYTF
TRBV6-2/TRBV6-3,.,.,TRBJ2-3,TGTGCCAGCAGTTACTACAGTTTCGAGGGCCCAGATACGCAGTATTTT,CASSYYSFEGPDTQYF
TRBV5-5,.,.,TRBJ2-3,TGTGCCAGCAGGCAGGGGAGCACAGATACGCAGTATTTT,CASRQGSTDTQYF
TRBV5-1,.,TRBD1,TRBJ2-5,TGCGCCAGCAAAAACGGGACAGTGCAAGAGACCCAGTACTTC,CASKNGTVQETQYF
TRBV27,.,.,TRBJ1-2,TGTGCCAGCAGTTCGGCCCGGGACACTAACTATGGCTACACCTTC,CASSSARDTNYGYTF
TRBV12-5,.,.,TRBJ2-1,TGTGCTAGTGCTCCGCGGGGGCTGTTGAATGAGCAGTTCTTC,CASAPRGLLNEQFF
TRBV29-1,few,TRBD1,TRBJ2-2,TGCAGCGCCCGGGACAGGGTTGACACCGGGGAGCTGTTTTTT,CSARDRVDTGELFF
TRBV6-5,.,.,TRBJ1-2,TGTGCCAGCAGTTACTCGGCAGGCATCTGGGGCTACACCTTC,CASSYSAGIWGYTF
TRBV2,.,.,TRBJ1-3,TGTGCCAGCAGTGTCTTAGGGGCCTCTGGAAACACCATATATTTT,CASSVLGASGNTIYF
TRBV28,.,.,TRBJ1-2,TGTGCCAGCAGTTTTATTAGCTATGGCTACACCTTC,CASSFISYGYTF
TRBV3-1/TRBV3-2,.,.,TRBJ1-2,TGTGCCAGCAGCCTTACGACAGCTAACTATGGCTACACCTTC,CASSLTTANYGYTF
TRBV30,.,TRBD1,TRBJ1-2,TGTGCCTGGAGTGTGTTGGGACAGGGGATCGATGGCTACACCTTC,CAWSVLGQGIDGYTF
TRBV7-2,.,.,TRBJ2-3,TGTGCCAGCACCCTAGGACAGCCTCCCGATACGCAGTATTTT,CASTLGQPPDTQYF
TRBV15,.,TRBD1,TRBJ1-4,TGTGCCACCAGCAGAGATCCCCCAGGGGGCGGGGAAAAACTGTTTTTT,CATSRDPPGGGEKLFF
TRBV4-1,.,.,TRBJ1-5,TGCGCCAGCAGCCAAGAGGACACTTATCAGCCCCAGCATTTT,CASSQEDTYQPQHF
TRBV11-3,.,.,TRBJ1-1,TGTGCCAGCAGCGCCCGGGCGGGGGAAACTGAAGCTTTCTTT,CASSARAGETEAFF
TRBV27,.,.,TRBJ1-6,TGTGCCAGCAGTTTACGCCCCGACAGATATAATTCACCCCTCCACTTT,CASSLRPDRYNSPLHF
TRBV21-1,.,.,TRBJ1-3,TGTGCCAGCAGCAAGAAGCAGGGGTTGGAGCGGGGTTCTGGAAACACCATATATTTT,CASSKKQGLERGSGNTIYF
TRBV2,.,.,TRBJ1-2,TGTGCCAGCAGTGATCGCGGCGGCTATGGCTACACCTTC,CASSDRGGYGYTF
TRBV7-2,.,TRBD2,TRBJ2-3,TGTGCCAGCAGCCTCTCGATTAGCGGGAGGTCGCAGTATTTT,CASSLSISGRSQYF
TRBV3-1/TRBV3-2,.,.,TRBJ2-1,TGTGCCAGCAGCCCGACTGGCAACTCCTACAATGAGCAGTTCTTC,CASSPTGNSYNEQFF
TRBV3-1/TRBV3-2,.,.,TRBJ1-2,TGTGCCAGCAGCCAAACCTTGACCTGGGAGACTAACTATGGCTACACCTTC,CASSQTLTWETNYGYTF
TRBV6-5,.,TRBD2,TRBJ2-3,TGTGCCAGCAGTTATCACGCGGGAGACGTGGATACGCAGTATTTT,CASSYHAGDVDTQYF
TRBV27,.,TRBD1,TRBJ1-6,TGTGCCAGCAGTTTCAGGGACAGGAGCTCCTATAATTCACCCCTCCACTTT,CASSFRDRSSYNSPLHF
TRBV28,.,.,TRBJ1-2,TGTGCCAGCAGTTTAGGCGGGCTATCTTCTAACTATGGCTACACCTTC,CASSLGGLSSNYGYTF
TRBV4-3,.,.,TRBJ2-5,TGCGCCAGCAGCCAAGTTCACCTCCCCGGGGGGACCCAGTACTTC,CASSQVHLPGGTQYF
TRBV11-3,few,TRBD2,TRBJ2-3,TGTGCCAGCAGGAGAGTTAGCGGGAGAATTGATACGCAGTATTTT,CASRRVSGRIDTQYF
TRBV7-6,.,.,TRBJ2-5,TGTGCCAGCAGCTTAATTCGGCAGGGCCGGGAGACCCAGTACTTC,CASSLIRQGRETQYF
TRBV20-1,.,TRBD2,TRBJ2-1,TGCAGTGCCAGTACTAGCGGGGGGGCCAATGAGCAGTTCTTC,CSASTSGGANEQFF
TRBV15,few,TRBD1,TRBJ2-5,TGTGCCACCAGCAGGGGACAGGGCCAAGAGACCCAGTACTTC,CATSRGQGQETQYF
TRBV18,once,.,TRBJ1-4,TGTGCCAGCTCACCGATTCAGGGGTTGGGAGAAAAACTGTTTTTT,CASSPIQGLGEKLFF
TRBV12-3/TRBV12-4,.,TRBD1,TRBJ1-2,TGTGCCAGCAGTCCCCAGGGGGGTGGCTACACCTTC,CASSPQGGGYTF
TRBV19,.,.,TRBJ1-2,TGTGCCAGTATGGGCAGGGCCCCTAACTATGGCTACACCTTC,CASMGRAPNYGYTF
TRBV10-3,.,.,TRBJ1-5,TGTGCCATCAGTGAGCGACAACAGGGAAGTAGCAATCAGCCCCAGCATTTT,CAISERQQGSSNQPQHF
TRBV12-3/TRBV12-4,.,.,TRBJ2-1,TGTGCCAGCAGTCATCTAGCAAAGCGGTTCTTC,CASSHLAKRFF
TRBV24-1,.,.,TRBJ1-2,TGTGCCACCAGTGAGGGGGACAATTATGGCTACACCTTC,CATSEGDNYGYTF
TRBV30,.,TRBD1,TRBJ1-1,TGTGCCTGGAGTGTACAGGGGGTGTTGTGGACTGAAGCTTTCTTT,CAWSVQGVLWTEAFF
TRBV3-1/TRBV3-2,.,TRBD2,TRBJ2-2,TGTGCCAGCAGCCCCATACAGGGAGCGGGAGGACGCACCGGGGAGCTGTTTTTT,CASSPIQGAGGRTGELFF
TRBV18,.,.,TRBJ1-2,TGTGCCAGCTCCCCGGACTTGGGCTACACCTTC,CASSPDLGYTF
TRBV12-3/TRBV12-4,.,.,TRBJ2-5,TGTGCCAGCAGCCCATGGGCGGAGACCCAGTACTTC,CASSPWAETQYF
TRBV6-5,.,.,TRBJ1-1,TGTGCCAGCAGTTACAGTACCGGACAGTCGGCTTTCTTT,CASSYSTGQSAFF
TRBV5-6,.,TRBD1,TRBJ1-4,TGTGCCAGCAGGCGGACAGGGGAGGAAGAAAAACTGTTTTTT,CASRRTGEEEKLFF
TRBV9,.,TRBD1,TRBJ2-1,TGTGCCAGCAGCGGTGACAGGGGGCGCGGCAATGAGCAGTTCTTC,CASSGDRGRGNEQFF
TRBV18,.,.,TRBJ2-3,TGTGCCAGCTCACCACCCAGTATCGGCACAGATACGCAGTATTTT,CASSPPSIGTDTQYF
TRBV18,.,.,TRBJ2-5,TGTGCCAGCTCTTCCGGGAGTAGGGAGACCCAGTACTTC,CASSSGSRETQYF
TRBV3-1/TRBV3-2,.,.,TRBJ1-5,TGTGCCAGCAGCCCCCTAGGGACAACTAATCAGCCCCAGCATTTT,CASSPLGTTNQPQHF
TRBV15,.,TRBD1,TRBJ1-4,TGTGCCACCAGCCCAGGGGGTGGTGAAAAACTGTTTTTT,CATSPGGGEKLFF
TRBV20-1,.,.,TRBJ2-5,TGCAGTGCTAGTAACGGGACACTCCGCCACTTC,CSASNGTLRHF
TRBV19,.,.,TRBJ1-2,TGTGCCACACAGGACGGATTGTGGGGCTACACCTTC,CATQDGLWGYTF
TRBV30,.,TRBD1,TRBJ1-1,TGTGCCTGGACCCCGGGACAGGGGTGGGGCACTGAAGCTTTCTTT,CAWTPGQGWGTEAFF
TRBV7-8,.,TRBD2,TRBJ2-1,TGTGCCAGCAGCTTAGCGGGGGGGCTAGCGGGCAATGAGCAGTTCTTC,CASSLAGGLAGNEQFF
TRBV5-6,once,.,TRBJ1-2,TGTGCCAGCAGCTTGGCCTTAATTCCTAACTATGGCTACACCTTC,CASSLALIPNYGYTF
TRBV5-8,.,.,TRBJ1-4,TGTGCCAGCAGCGCAGCGGGAACTAATGAAAAACTGTTTTTT,CASSAAGTNEKLFF
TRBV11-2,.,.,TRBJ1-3,TGTGCCAGCAGCTTAGAGGACAACCTTTTGAGAAACACCATATATTTT,CASSLEDNLLRNTIYF
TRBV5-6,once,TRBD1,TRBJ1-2,TGTGCCAGCAGCGGGGGACAGGGCTTCTTCTATGGCTACACCTTC,CASSGGQGFFYGYTF
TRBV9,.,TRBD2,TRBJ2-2,TGTGCCAGCAGCGCGGGACTAGCGGGGAACACCGGGGAGCTGTTTTTT,CASSAGLAGNTGELFF
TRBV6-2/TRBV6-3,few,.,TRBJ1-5,TGTGCCAGCAGTCCATGGGGAGGCAATCAGCCCCAGCATTTT,CASSPWGGNQPQHF
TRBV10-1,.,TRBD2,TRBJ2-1,TGCGCCAGGGAGGTAGCGGGGGGGCGGAATGAGCAGTTCTTC,CAREVAGGRNEQFF